Given below is one T cell receptor beta chain in context. Its target is unknown. The data derive from a study of shared clonotypes between healthy human individuals. Findings and limits, study-wide: Larger richness was generally estimated for naive than memory subsets.

In the original processing: ImmunoSEQ yielded junction-only sequences lacking quality scores, so filtering differed. Profiling relied on immunoSEQ multiplex PCR, and the TCRdb table lists in-frame clones only, not all of them. That table supplies the V and J calls and clone size; D and trimming were determined from the DNA. The profile covers millions of clones, with approximately 94% appearing a single time and under 0.15% taken by the ten largest. The material sequenced was naive CD4+ T cells sorted from blood. Subset here: CD45RA+ positively selected. The clonotype was recovered from a man between 18 and 29 years old in good health.

As DNA, the CDR3 is TGTGCCAGCGGCCGGGACTTTAGCACCGGGGAGCTGTTTTTT. Amino acids: CASGRDFSTGELFF. The chain has TRBV6-5 and TRBJ2-2; D is possibly TRBD2 (6 bases). CDR3 size: 14 residues. Trimming removed 8 bases from V and 4 bases from J, with 14 bases in between. Germline V gene lookup returns CDR1 MNHEY and CDR2 SVGAGI.